The rows below give T cell receptor beta chains drawn from one sample of a study of blood T cell repertoires in COVID-19. Only in-frame clones appear in the TCRdb table, and some are missing; sequencing was by immunoSEQ multiplex PCR. The sample yields roughly 400,000 clones, approximately 91% seen once. The specimen sequenced was PBMCs or T cells enriched from blood (not recorded which). The receptor source for this set is a woman aged 18 to 35 who had been exposed to COVID-19. CDR3s include the opening cysteine and the closing phenylalanine or tryptophan. A D gene is named only where the DNA matches it firmly. Some rows have no size entry. The others give once, few or many, or a class for an expanded clone.

TRBV3-1/TRBV3-2	NA	TRBJ1-1	NA	TGTGCCAGCAGCCAAGTGTGGGGAGGGGACACTGAAGCTTTCTTT	CASSQVWGGDTEAFF
TRBV7-9	NA	TRBJ2-5	NA	TGTGCCAGCAGCTTAGATATAGAGACCCAGTACTTC	CASSLDIETQYF
TRBV3-1/TRBV3-2	NA	TRBJ1-4	NA	TGTGCCAGCAGCCAAGTTATAGAAAAACTGTTTTTT	CASSQVIEKLFF
TRBV28	TRBD2	TRBJ2-7	NA	TGTGCCAGCAGTTCCTTCGCGGGAGGTCCCTACGAGCAGTACTTC	CASSSFAGGPYEQYF
TRBV28	NA	TRBJ2-7	NA	TGTGCCAGCAGGGAAATTTATGAGGGTTCGGAAGAGCAGTACTTC	CASREIYEGSEEQYF
TRBV5-1	TRBD1	TRBJ1-1	NA	TGCGCCAGCAGCCCGGGACAGGGGTTGATGAACACTGAAGCTTTCTTT	CASSPGQGLMNTEAFF
TRBV30	NA	TRBJ2-6	NA	TGTGCCTGGAGTGTCGACATATCTGGGGCCAACGTCCTGACTTTC	CAWSVDISGANVLTF
TRBV7-8	TRBD2	TRBJ2-3	NA	TGTGCCAGCAGCTTAGCTCGGCTAGCGGGCCGGGGGGTAGATACGCAGTATTTT	CASSLARLAGRGVDTQYF
TRBV2	TRBD1	TRBJ1-2	NA	TGTGCCAGCCGACCGGGACAGGCTAACTATGGCTACACCTTC	CASRPGQANYGYTF
TRBV10-2	NA	TRBJ2-7	NA	TGCGCCAGCAGTGAGGGGAGGTCCGCCTACGAGCAGTACTTC	CASSEGRSAYEQYF
TRBV7-9	NA	TRBJ2-1	once	TGTGCCAGCAGCTCCGGGGAATACAATGAGCAGTTCTTC	CASSSGEYNEQFF